Listed here are 28 T cell receptor beta chains from one sample, sequenced in a study of OX40 agonist ivuxolimab in advanced cancers. Libraries came from the immunoSEQ multiplex PCR assay. Not all clones reach the TCRdb copy of this immuneACCESS table, which keeps in-frame sequences only. Checked studies attribute under half of the gap to unresolved V genes and leave the rest unexplained. The sample has about 76,000 clones on record, over 75% of them singletons. Clones ranked in the top ten supply roughly 3% of the sample. The sample consisted of CD4+ or CD8+ T cells sorted from blood, taken in a trial of the OX40 agonist ivuxolimab. The receptors were gathered from an adult with an advanced solid tumor such as melanoma, head and neck, liver or kidney cancer.

A remark on this clone: Germline and junction disagree at one end, which may indicate a read error. The chain recombines TRBV4-1 with TRBJ1-3; 9 bases are a match to TRBD1. From germline, CDR1 is MGHRA and CDR2 YSYEKL. The CDR3 length is 15 residues. The CDR3 here is CTSSQDGRQGDTIYF. The CDR3 DNA reads as TGCACCAGCAGCCAAGATGGGAGACAGGGGGACACCATATATTTT.

The chain links TRBV5-5 to TRBJ1-2; D call uncertain. V was trimmed by 4 bases and J by 4 bases, leaving 8 bases between them. There are 12 residues in the CDR3. Germline V gives CDR1 SGHKS, CDR2 YYEKEE (reference sequence). In nucleotides, the CDR3 is TGTGCCAGCAGCCCCGCTATCTATGGCTACACCTTC. Amino acids: CASSPAIYGYTF.

The sample holds a few counts of this clone. CDR3 coding DNA: TGTGCCAGCAGCCCGACATTCGGGAGGGCTAATGAGCAGTTCTTC. It translates to CASSPTFGRANEQFF. This chain links TRBV7-9 with TRBJ2-1; 8 bases map to TRBD2. Germline V gene lookup returns CDR1 SEHNR and CDR2 FQNEAQ (reference sequence). The CDR3 loop spans 15 amino acids. Trimming took 5 bases from V and 7 from J; bases not matched to a gene: 10.

Sample share makes this clone medium-sized. The gene calls are TRBV5-1 and TRBJ1-5; the D is unclear. CDR1 and CDR2 (germline): SGHRS, YFSETQ. V gave up 4 bases and J gave up 1 base, with 9 bases separating them. There are 14 residues in the CDR3. CDR3: CASSPGESNQPQHF. CDR3 DNA sequence: TGCGCCAGCAGCCCGGGAGAGAGCAATCAGCCCCAGCATTTT.

V usage is TRBV19 and J usage is TRBJ1-5; 7 bases map to TRBD1. The CDR3 is made up of 16 amino acids. The germline gives CDR1 LNHDA, CDR2 SQIVND (reference sequence). V gave up 7 bases and J gave up 6 bases; unmatched junction bases: 15. The CDR3 sequence is CASKGRFDRETQPQHF. In DNA, the CDR3 is TGTGCCAGTAAGGGCCGATTTGACAGGGAAACTCAGCCCCAGCATTTT.

The gene calls are TRBV6-6 and TRBJ1-2, with 8 bases aligning to TRBD1. The CDR3 extends over 15 amino acids. J lost 5 bases, V lost 5 bases, and 10 bases had no gene match. Germline assignment: CDR1 MNHNY and CDR2 SVGAGI (reference sequence). In nucleotides, the CDR3 is TGTGCCAGCAGTCCTCAGGGGGCTCGAGGGTATGGCTACACCTTC. This gives the protein CASSPQGARGYGYTF.

This chain links TRBV7-3 with TRBJ1-2; no reliable D call. CDR1 is SGHTA, CDR2 FQGTGA, per germline. The CDR3 consists of 11 residues. Trimming took off 5 bases at V and 7 bases at J, with 8 bases between the two ends. The CDR3 DNA reads as TGTGCCAGCAGCGGAGGTCCTGGCTACACCTTC. Its protein is CASSGGPGYTF. Full variable domain (missing parts from reference TRBV7-3 and TRBJ1-2): GAGVSQTPSNKVTEKGKYVELRCDPISGHTALYWYRQSLGQGPEFLIYFQGTGAADDSGLPNDRFFAVRPEGSVSTLKIQRTERGDSAVYLCASSGGPGYTFGSGTRLTVV.

This chain connects TRBV19 to TRBJ2-2; 15 nucleotides match TRBD2. Germline CDR1 LNHDA, CDR2 SQIVND (reference sequence). V lost 6 bases, J lost 3 bases, and 8 bases stayed unmatched. The CDR3 has 18 amino acids. The CDR3 sequence is CASRTGLAGGRDTGELFF. CDR3 DNA: TGTGCCAGTAGGACAGGACTAGCGGGAGGGCGGGACACCGGGGAGCTGTTTTTT.

This clone has a handful of counts. The chain uses TRBV7-9 and TRBJ1-6, with 7 bases fitting TRBD1. This CDR3 region has 14 residues. V was pared by 4 bases and J by 8 bases, with 5 bases of the junction left unmatched. CDR1 SEHNR and CDR2 FQNEAQ come from the germline V gene (reference sequence). In DNA, the CDR3 is TGTGCCAGCAGCTCCGGGGACAGTTATTCACCCCTCCACTTT. As protein: CASSSGDSYSPLHF.

The V gene is TRBV7-8, the J gene TRBJ1-2; possibly TRBD1 for D (5 bases). Trimming left V 0 bases short and J 4 bases short, with 21 bases between. In germline, CDR1 is SGHVS, CDR2 FQNEAQ. CDR3 length: 18 residues. This CDR3 reads CASSLAEVKGISLYGYTF. For the CDR3, the DNA is TGTGCCAGCAGCTTAGCCGAGGTGAAGGGGATCAGTCTCTATGGCTACACCTTC.

This clone was found many times. The chain uses TRBV7-2 and TRBJ1-1, with 7 bases identical to TRBD1. The CDR3 has 14 amino acids. The germline V gene encodes CDR1 SGHTA and CDR2 FQGNSA. The ends lost 2 bases at V and 7 bases at J; junction bases unmatched: 7. CDR3 sequence (DNA): TGTGCCAGCAGCTTACGACAGGGCATAGGTGAAGCTTTCTTT. This translates into CASSLRQGIGEAFF.

In its sample, this clone was seen a few times. This chain joins TRBV11-3 and TRBJ2-1; 9 bases map to TRBD2. The V and J ends lost 0 bases and 8 bases, in that order; junction bases with no gene match: 8. The CDR3 spans 16 residues. Germline CDR1 SGHNT, CDR2 YENEEA. The CDR3 nucleotides read TGTGCCAGCAGCTTAGAGGGGGTCGGGACTAGCTATGAGCAGTTCTTC. Translation: CASSLEGVGTSYEQFF.

The chain carries TRBV12-5 and TRBJ1-2; D is possibly TRBD1 (5 bases). V lost 5 bases to trimming and J lost 8 bases, with 18 bases between them. This CDR3 spans 14 amino acids. From germline, CDR1 is LGHNT and CDR2 FRNRAP. The CDR3 here is CASGTFEGTRGYTF. The CDR3 coding sequence is TGTGCTAGTGGTACGTTCGAGGGGACGAGAGGCTACACCTTC.

The rearrangement links TRBV19 to TRBJ2-3; no clear D. The length of the CDR3 is 15 residues. The V end was cut by 3 bases, the J end by 2 bases, with 12 bases between. Germline V CDR1 and CDR2: LNHDA, SQIVND (reference sequence). The CDR3 coding sequence is TGTGCCAGTAGTATGCGTCAGCTTCCCACAGATACGCAGTATTTT. Its protein product is CASSMRQLPTDTQYF.

Concerning this clone itself: One end of the junction does not line up with germline, which may come from a read error. The gene calls are TRBV7-7 and TRBJ2-1; D is perhaps TRBD1 or TRBD2 (5 bases each). Germline CDR1 and CDR2: SSHAT and FNYEAQ (reference sequence). There are 13 residues in the CDR3. Here the CDR3 reads CASSPRRDAEQFF. For the CDR3, the DNA is TGTGCTAGCAGCCCCCGAAGGGACGCTGAGCAGTTCTTC.

The chain carries TRBV27 and TRBJ1-6; 10 nucleotides match TRBD1. This CDR3 spans 13 amino acids. Trimming cost V 8 bases and J 6 bases; bases outside gene matches: 1. The germline gives CDR1 MNHEY, CDR2 SMNVEV (reference sequence). CDR3 DNA: TGTGCCAGCGGGGACAGGGGTAATTCACCCCTCCACTTT. Translated: CASGDRGNSPLHF.

This sequence joins TRBV9 and TRBJ2-1, with TRBD2 identical over 10 bases. Trimming cost V 4 bases and J 0 bases; bases outside gene matches: 7. The CDR3 contains 17 residues. CDR1 is SGDLS and CDR2 is YYNGEE in the germline V gene. CDR3 sequence: CASSPGLALSSYNEQFF. The CDR3 region has the DNA TGTGCCAGCAGCCCGGGACTAGCGTTAAGCTCCTACAATGAGCAGTTCTTC.

This clone turned up a few times. A junction boundary mismatches the germline segment, possibly from a read error. The J gene is TRBJ2-7, the V gene TRBV6-6; D may be TRBD1 (5 bases). This CDR3 has 14 residues. Germline V gives CDR1 MNHNY, CDR2 SVGAGI (reference sequence). The CDR3 DNA is TGTGCCAGCAGTCACTCCTTGACAGCGTACGAGCAGTACTTC. Protein: CASSHSLTAYEQYF.

This clone has only a few counts. The rearrangement uses TRBV2 and TRBJ1-1, with TRBD1 matching 7 bases. The CDR3 loop spans 14 amino acids. After removal of 6 bases from V and 2 bases from J, the junction contained 6 bases not matched to a gene. The germline V gene has CDR1 SNHLY and CDR2 FYNNEI. The CDR3 bases are TGTGCCAGCAGCGTAGGGACAGCTAACACTGAAGCTTTCTTT. This sequence encodes CASSVGTANTEAFF. The full variable domain, completed using reference TRBV2 and TRBJ1-1, is EPEVTQTPSHQVTQMGQEVILRCVPISNHLYFYWYRQILGQKVEFLVSFYNNEISEKSEIFDDQFSVERPDGSNFTLKIRSTKLEDSAMYFCASSVGTANTEAFFGQGTRLTVV.

The rearrangement links TRBV6-5 to TRBJ2-7; 10 nucleotides align to TRBD1. The V gene end was trimmed by 6 bases and the J gene end by 4 bases; junction bases not matched to a gene: 9. CDR1 is MNHEY, CDR2 SVGAGI, per germline. The CDR3 is made up of 15 amino acids. The CDR3 sequence: CASSRTGGINYEQYF. CDR3 nucleotides: TGTGCCAGCAGCCGGACAGGGGGGATCAATTACGAGCAGTACTTC.

The chain links TRBV12-5 to TRBJ2-3; D is unresolved. The germline gives CDR1 LGHNT, CDR2 FRNRAP. The CDR3 contains 12 residues. Trimming shortened V by 6 bases and J by 3 bases, and 7 bases separated the two germline ends. The CDR3 protein is CASGLITDTQYF. CDR3 in DNA: TGTGCTAGTGGCCTGATTACAGATACGCAGTATTTT. Using reference TRBV12-5 and TRBJ2-3 for the parts outside the CDR3, the full variable domain is DARVTQTPRHKVTEMGQEVTMRCQPILGHNTVFWYRQTMMQGLELLAYFRNRAPLDDSGMPKDRFSAEMPDATLATLKIQPSEPRDSAVYFCASGLITDTQYFGPGTRLTVL.

V usage is TRBV7-2 and J usage is TRBJ1-2; no clear D. CDR1 is SGHTA and CDR2 is FQGNSA in the germline V gene. The CDR3 extends over 14 amino acids. V was cut by 6 bases and J by 2 bases, with 13 bases left in between. The CDR3 is CASRRGRSNYGYTF. CDR3 sequence (DNA): TGTGCCAGCAGACGAGGGAGGTCCAACTATGGCTACACCTTC.

The chain combines TRBV27 with TRBJ2-2, with 9 positions matching TRBD2. CDR1 is MNHEY, CDR2 SMNVEV, per germline (reference sequence). The CDR3 extends over 15 amino acids. Trimming took 5 bases from V and 4 from J; bases not matched to a gene: 5. CDR3: CASSLAGWGTGELFF. CDR3 in DNA: TGTGCCAGCAGTCTAGCGGGGTGGGGCACCGGGGAGCTGTTTTTT.

This chain links TRBV5-1 with TRBJ2-3; possibly TRBD2 for D (6 bases). This CDR3 has 14 residues. The germline V gene has CDR1 SGHRS and CDR2 YFSETQ. V lost 8 bases, J lost 2 bases, and 15 bases lay in between. As DNA, the CDR3 is TGCGCCAGTTCGGGACTTTCCGCCACAGATACGCAGTATTTT. This codes for CASSGLSATDTQYF.

This clone has a single count. V is TRBV7-2 and J is TRBJ1-2; TRBD1 agrees at 7 bases. CDR3 length equals 13 residues. Germline V lookup: CDR1 SGHTA, CDR2 FQGNSA. V was clipped by 5 bases and J by 3 bases; unmatched bases: 3. CDR3: CASSRDRDYGYTF. The CDR3 DNA follows: TGTGCCAGCAGCCGCGACAGGGACTATGGCTACACCTTC.

This clone was picked up a small number of times. The chain is built from TRBV6-5 and TRBJ1-2; 8 nucleotides align to TRBD1. V shed 4 bases, J shed 1 base, and the junction held 2 bases outside the gene matches. This CDR3 is built from 14 residues. From germline, CDR1 is MNHEY and CDR2 SVGAGI. The CDR3 sequence: CASSSTGVNYGYTF. CDR3 sequence (DNA): TGTGCCAGCAGTTCGACAGGGGTTAACTATGGCTACACCTTC.

V usage is TRBV5-1 and J usage is TRBJ2-1, with D possibly matching TRBD2 (6 bases). The CDR3 length is 15 residues. V lost 3 bases to trimming and J lost 3 bases, with 13 bases between them. Germline V gene sequence: CDR1 SGHRS, CDR2 YFSETQ. In nucleotides, the CDR3 is TGCGCCAGCAGCTCCTTAGCGGCCGACTACAATGAGCAGTTCTTC. Its translation is CASSSLAADYNEQFF.

The chain is built from TRBV7-9 and TRBJ2-3; 9 positions agree with TRBD2. This CDR3 has 12 residues. The trim removed 8 bases at V and 4 bases at J, leaving 1 base unmatched. Germline V CDR1 and CDR2: SEHNR, FQNEAQ (reference sequence). In nucleotides, the CDR3 is TGTGCCAGCGGACTAGCGCCAGATACGCAGTATTTT. This codes for CASGLAPDTQYF. Full variable domain (outside the CDR3, taken from reference TRBV7-9 and TRBJ2-3): DTGVSQNPRHKITKRGQNVTFRCDPISEHNRLYWYRQTLGQGPEFLTYFQNEAQLEKSRLLSDRFSAERPKGSFSTLEIQRTEQGDSAMYLCASGLAPDTQYFGPGTRLTVL.